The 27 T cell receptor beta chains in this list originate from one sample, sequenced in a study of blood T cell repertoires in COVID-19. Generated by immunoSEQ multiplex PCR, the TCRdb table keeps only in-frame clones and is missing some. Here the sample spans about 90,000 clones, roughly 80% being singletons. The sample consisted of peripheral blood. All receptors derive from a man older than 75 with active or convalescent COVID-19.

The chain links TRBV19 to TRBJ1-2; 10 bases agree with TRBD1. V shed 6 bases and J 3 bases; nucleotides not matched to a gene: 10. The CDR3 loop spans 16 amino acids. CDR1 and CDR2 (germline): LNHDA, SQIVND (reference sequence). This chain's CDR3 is CASSRGSGTGDYGYTF. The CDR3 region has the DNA TGTGCCAGTAGCCGGGGGTCCGGGACAGGGGACTATGGCTACACCTTC.

CDR3 bases: TGTGCCAGCAGCGAGATGCGGAATTCACCCCTCCACTTT. This translates into CASSEMRNSPLHF. This chain links TRBV6-2 or TRBV6-3 with TRBJ1-6, with no clear D. Germline V gives CDR1 MNHEY, CDR2 SVGEGT. V was cut by 6 bases and J by 7 bases, with 10 bases left in between. CDR3 length equals 13 residues.

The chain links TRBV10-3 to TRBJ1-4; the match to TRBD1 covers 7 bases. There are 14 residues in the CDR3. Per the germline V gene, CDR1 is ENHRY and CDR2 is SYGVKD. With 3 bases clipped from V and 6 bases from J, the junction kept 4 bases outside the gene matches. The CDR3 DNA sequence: TGTGCCATCAGTGAAGGGGGCGCAGATGAAAAACTGTTTTTT. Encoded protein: CAISEGGADEKLFF.

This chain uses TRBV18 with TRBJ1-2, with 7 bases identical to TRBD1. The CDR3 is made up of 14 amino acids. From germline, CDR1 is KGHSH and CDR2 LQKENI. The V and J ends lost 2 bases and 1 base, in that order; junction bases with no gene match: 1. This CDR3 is CASSPGDSNYGYTF. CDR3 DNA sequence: TGTGCCAGCTCACCAGGGGACAGTAACTATGGCTACACCTTC.

The CDR3 sequence is CASSRGDRGGNTEAFF. DNA for the CDR3: TGCGCCAGCAGCCGAGGGGACAGGGGCGGCAACACTGAAGCTTTCTTT. This chain links TRBV4-1 with TRBJ1-1; 10 bases line up with TRBD1. This CDR3 region has 16 residues. Germline V gene lookup returns CDR1 MGHRA and CDR2 YSYEKL. V shed 4 bases and J 2 bases; nucleotides not matched to a gene: 7.

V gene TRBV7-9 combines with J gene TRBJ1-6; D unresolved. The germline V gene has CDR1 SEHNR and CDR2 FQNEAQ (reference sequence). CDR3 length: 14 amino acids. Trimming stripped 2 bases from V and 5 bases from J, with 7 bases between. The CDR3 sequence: CASSLLGDNSPLHF. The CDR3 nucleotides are TGTGCCAGCAGCTTATTGGGCGATAATTCACCCCTCCACTTT.

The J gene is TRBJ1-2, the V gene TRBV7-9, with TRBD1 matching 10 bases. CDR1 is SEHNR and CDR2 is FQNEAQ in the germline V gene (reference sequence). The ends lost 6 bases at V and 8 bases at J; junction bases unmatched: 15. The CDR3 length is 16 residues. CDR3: CASSSPDRGRGGGYTF. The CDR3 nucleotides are TGTGCCAGCAGTTCGCCCGACAGGGGGCGCGGTGGAGGCTACACCTTC.

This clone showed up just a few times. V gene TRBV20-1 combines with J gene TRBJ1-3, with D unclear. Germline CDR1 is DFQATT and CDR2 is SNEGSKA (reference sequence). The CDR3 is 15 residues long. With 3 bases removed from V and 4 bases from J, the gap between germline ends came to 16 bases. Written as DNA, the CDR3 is TGCAGTGCTAGTGGACTCCATTACGCCGGAAACACCATATATTTT. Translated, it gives CSASGLHYAGNTIYF.

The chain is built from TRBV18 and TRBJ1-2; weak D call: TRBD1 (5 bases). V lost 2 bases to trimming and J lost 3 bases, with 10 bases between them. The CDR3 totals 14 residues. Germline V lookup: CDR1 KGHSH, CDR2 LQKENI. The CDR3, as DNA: TGTGCCAGCTCACCATTGGGGACTTACTATGGCTACACCTTC. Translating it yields CASSPLGTYYGYTF.

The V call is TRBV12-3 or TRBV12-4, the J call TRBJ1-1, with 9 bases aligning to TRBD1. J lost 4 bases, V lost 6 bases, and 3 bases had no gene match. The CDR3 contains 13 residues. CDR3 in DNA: TGTGCCAGCAGACAGACAGGGGGCACTGAAGCTTTCTTT. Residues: CASRQTGGTEAFF.

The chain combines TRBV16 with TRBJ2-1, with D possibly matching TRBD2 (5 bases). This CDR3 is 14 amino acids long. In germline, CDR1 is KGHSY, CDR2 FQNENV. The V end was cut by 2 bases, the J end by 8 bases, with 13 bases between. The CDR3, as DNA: TGTGCCAGCAGCCAACCGGGGTTCTATGATGAGCAGTTCTTC. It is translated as CASSQPGFYDEQFF.

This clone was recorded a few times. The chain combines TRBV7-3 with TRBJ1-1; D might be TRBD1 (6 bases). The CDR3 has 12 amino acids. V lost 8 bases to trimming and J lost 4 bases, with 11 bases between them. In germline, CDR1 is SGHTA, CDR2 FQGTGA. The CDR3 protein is CASSRGGTEAFF. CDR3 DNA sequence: TGTGCCAGCTCGAGGGGGGGCACTGAAGCTTTCTTT.

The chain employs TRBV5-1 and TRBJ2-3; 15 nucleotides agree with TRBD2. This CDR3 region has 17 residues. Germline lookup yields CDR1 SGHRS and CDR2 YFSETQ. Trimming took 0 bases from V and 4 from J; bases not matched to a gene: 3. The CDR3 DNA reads TGCGCCAGCAGCTTGGGCGGACTAGCGGGGGGGCCAGATACGCAGTATTTT. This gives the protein CASSLGGLAGGPDTQYF. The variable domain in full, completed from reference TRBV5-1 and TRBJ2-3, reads KAGVTQTPRYLIKTRGQQVTLSCSPISGHRSVSWYQQTPGQGLQFLFEYFSETQRNKGNFPGRFSGRQFSNSRSEMNVSTLELGDSALYLCASSLGGLAGGPDTQYFGPGTRLTVL.

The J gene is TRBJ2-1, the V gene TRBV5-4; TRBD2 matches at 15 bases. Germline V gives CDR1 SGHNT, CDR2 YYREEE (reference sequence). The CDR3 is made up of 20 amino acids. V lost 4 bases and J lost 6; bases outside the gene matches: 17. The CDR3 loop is CASSPRSMRTSGGAGNEQFF. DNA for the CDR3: TGTGCCAGCAGCCCCCGGTCCATGAGGACTAGCGGGGGGGCCGGCAATGAGCAGTTCTTC.

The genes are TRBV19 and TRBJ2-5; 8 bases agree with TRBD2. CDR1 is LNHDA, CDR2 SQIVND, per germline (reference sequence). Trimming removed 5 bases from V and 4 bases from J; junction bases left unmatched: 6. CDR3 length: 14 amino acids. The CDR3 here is CASSPRTSLETQYF. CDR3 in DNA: TGTGCCAGTAGTCCGAGGACTAGCCTAGAGACCCAGTACTTC.

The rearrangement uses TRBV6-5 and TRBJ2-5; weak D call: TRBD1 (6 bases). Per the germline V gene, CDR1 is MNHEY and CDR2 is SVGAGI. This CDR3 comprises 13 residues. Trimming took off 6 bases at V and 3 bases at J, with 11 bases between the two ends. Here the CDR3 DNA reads TGTGCCAGCAGCCGGGACACTGAAGAGACCCAGTACTTC. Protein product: CASSRDTEETQYF.

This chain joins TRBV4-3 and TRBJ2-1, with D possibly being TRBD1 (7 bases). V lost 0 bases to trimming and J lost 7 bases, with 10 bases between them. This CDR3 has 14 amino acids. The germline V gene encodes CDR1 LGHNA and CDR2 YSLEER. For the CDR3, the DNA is TGCGCCAGCAGCCAAGAACAGGGGAGGAATGAGCAGTTCTTC. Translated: CASSQEQGRNEQFF.

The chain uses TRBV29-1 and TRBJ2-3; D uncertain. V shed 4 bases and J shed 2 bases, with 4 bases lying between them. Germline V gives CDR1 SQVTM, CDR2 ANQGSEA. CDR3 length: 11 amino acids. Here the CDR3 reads CSVVITDTQYF. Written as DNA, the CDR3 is TGCAGCGTTGTCATCACAGATACGCAGTATTTT.

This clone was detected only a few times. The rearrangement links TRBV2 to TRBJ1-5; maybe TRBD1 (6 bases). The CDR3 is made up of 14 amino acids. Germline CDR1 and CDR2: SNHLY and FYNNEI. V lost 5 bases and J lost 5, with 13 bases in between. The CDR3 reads CASSLQGIHQPQHF. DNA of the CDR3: TGTGCCAGCAGTTTACAGGGTATCCATCAGCCCCAGCATTTT. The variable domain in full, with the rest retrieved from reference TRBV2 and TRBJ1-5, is EPEVTQTPSHQVTQMGQEVILRCVPISNHLYFYWYRQILGQKVEFLVSFYNNEISEKSEIFDDQFSVERPDGSNFTLKIRSTKLEDSAMYFCASSLQGIHQPQHFGDGTRLSIL.

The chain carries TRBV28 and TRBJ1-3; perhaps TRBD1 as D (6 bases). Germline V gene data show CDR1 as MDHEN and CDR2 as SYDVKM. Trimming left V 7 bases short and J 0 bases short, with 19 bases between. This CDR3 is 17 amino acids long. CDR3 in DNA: TGTGCCAGCAACGTGGGGGGGACACAAAGCTCTGGAAACACCATATATTTT. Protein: CASNVGGTQSSGNTIYF.

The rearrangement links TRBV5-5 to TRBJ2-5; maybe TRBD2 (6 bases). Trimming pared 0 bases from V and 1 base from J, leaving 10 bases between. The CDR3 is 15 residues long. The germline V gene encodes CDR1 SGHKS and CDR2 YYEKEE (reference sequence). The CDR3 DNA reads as TGTGCCAGCAGCTTGGGAGGCGGGGCCCAAGAGACCCAGTACTTC. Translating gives CASSLGGGAQETQYF.

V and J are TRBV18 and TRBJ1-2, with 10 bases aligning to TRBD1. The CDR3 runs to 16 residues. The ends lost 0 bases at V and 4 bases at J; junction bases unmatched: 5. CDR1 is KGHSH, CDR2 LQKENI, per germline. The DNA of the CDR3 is TGTGCCAGCTCACCACCGGGACAGGGGAAGCCCTATGGCTACACCTTC. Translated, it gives CASSPPGQGKPYGYTF.

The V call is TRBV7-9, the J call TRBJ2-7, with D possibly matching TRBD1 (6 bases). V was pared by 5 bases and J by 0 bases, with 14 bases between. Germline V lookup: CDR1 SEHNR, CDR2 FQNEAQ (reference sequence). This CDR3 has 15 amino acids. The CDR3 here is CASSPRGGSSYEQYF. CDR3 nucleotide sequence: TGTGCCAGCAGCCCTCGAGGGGGATCCTCCTACGAGCAGTACTTC.

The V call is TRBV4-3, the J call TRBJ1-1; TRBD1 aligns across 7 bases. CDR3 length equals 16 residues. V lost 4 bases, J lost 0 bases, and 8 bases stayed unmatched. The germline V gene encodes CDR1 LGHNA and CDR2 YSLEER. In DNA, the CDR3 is TGCGCCAGCAGCCGCTTCACGGGACAGATGAACACTGAAGCTTTCTTT. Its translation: CASSRFTGQMNTEAFF.

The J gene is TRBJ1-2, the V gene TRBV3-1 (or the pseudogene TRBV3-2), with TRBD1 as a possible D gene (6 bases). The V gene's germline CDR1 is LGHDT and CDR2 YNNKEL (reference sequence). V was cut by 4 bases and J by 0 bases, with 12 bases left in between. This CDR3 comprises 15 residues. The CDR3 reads CASSPMGAPNYGYTF. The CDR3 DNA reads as TGTGCCAGCAGCCCCATGGGGGCACCTAACTATGGCTACACCTTC.

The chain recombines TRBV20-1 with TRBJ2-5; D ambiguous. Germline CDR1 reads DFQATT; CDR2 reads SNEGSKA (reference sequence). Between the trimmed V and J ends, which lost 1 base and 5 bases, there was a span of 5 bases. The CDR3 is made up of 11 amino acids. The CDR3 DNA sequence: TGCAGTGCTAGAGCCGTGGAGACCCAGTACTTC. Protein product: CSARAVETQYF.

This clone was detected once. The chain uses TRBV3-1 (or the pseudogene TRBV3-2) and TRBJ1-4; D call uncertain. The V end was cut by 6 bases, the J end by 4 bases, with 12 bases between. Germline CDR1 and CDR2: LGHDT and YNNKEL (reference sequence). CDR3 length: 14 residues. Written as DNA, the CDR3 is TGTGCCAGCAGACACGGGTCGGGTAATGAAAAACTGTTTTTT. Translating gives CASRHGSGNEKLFF.